Many counts were recorded for the clone carrying this T cell receptor beta chain. As yet, its antigen is unknown. The record originates from a study of CD8+CD57+ T cells in acquired aplastic anemia. Study context: Average DNA yield from sorted CD4+ and CD8+ cells was around 3.2 ug.

Patients picked for sequencing had shown CD8+CD57+ cell expansion detected by flow cytometry. Patients had received no therapy at the time of blood sampling. The use of genomic DNA as template underpinned the TCR beta VDJ and CDR3 profiling. TCRdb processed the reads anew with MiXCR; each CDR3 protein has one entry. The sample lists hundreds of thousands of distinct CDR3 sequences, 40% to 60% occurring once. V was clipped by 2 bases and J by 5 bases; unmatched bases: 9. CDR1 and CDR2 from the germline V gene are DFQATT and SNEGSKA (reference sequence). This CDR3 comprises 15 residues. Notes on the study in general: Between patients and controls, about 31 CD8+ CDR3 sequences were found in common. Statistical testing detected no significant gap in CD8+ Simpson's diversity between patients and controls.

The sequenced sample was sorted CD4+, CD8+, or CD8+CD57+ T cells (not recorded which) from PBMCs. The chain joins TRBV20-1 to TRBJ2-1; the match to TRBD2 covers 7 bases. This TCR derives from a human donor with aplastic anemia. Here the CDR3 reads CSARSLAGDDNEQFF. The CDR3 region has the DNA TGCAGTGCTAGATCGTTGGCGGGGGACGACAATGAGCAGTTCTTC.